This TCR beta chain was sequenced for a study of T cell responses to AZD1222 COVID-19 vaccine. General study findings and limits: Receipt of two AZD1222 doses was followed by a rise in Spike-specific TCR breadth and depth. Repertoires were obtained only post-peak T cell response.

Assay: immunoSEQ multiplex PCR; the TCRdb copy retains only in-frame clones and omits some. The table includes about 110,000 clones, 87% detected once. Germline loops: CDR1 SQVTM, CDR2 ANQGSEA. Trimming took 2 bases from V and 7 from J, leaving 17 bases between them. The length of the CDR3 is 14 residues. Concerning this clone: As yet, its antigen is unknown.

This chain links TRBV29-1 with TRBJ1-1, with a tentative D call TRBD1 (5 bases). Sequencing used peripheral blood, obtained 28 days after the second AZD1222 dose. This receptor was taken from an adult who received the AZD1222 COVID-19 vaccine. The CDR3, as DNA: TGCAGCGTTGAAACGATTCTGGGGGGAAGTGAAGCTTTCTTT. Translated, it gives CSVETILGGSEAFF.